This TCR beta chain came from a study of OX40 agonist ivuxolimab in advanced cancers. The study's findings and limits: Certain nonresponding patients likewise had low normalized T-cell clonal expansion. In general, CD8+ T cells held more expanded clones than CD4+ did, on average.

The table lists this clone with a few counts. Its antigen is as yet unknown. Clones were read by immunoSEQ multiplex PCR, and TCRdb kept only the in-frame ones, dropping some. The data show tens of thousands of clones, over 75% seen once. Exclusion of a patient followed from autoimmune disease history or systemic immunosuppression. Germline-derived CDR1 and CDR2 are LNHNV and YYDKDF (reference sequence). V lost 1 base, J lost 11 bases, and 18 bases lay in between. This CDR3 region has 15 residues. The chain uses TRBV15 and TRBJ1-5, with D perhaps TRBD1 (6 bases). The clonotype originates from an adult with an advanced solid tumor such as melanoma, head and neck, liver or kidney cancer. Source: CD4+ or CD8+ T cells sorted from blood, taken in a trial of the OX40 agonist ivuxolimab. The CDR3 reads CATSRVRGGPGAQHF. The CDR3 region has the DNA TGTGCCACCAGCAGAGTCCGGGGGGGCCCTGGGGCCCAGCATTTT. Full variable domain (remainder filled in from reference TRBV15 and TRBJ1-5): DAMVIQNPRYQVTQFGKPVTLSCSQTLNHNVMYWYQQKSSQAPKLLFHYYDKDFNNEADTPDNFQSRRPNTSFCFLDIRSPGLGDTAMYLCATSRVRGGPGAQHFGDGTRLSIL.